This T cell receptor beta chain stems from a study of PD-1 blockade in classical Hodgkin lymphoma. Findings and limits, study-wide: Patients newly diagnosed and complete responders had comparable baseline diversity. Compared with healthy donors, newly diagnosed patients reportedly showed lower baseline TCR diversity. Anyone who began nivolumab under 1 year after ASCT was excluded. The authors have not defined what causes the repertoire differences, possibly disease activity or prior therapy.

Specified time point: cycle 4 day 1 (C4D1), after about 6 weeks of nivolumab. Relapses following autologous stem cell transplantation were seen in all patients, with brentuximab vedotin exposure varying. Magnetic negative selection was used to purify CD4+ T cells from thawed PBMCs. Note on this clone: The antigen is undetermined.

This CDR3 spans 16 amino acids. Germline V gives CDR1 MNHEY, CDR2 SVGAGI. The V end was cut by 0 bases, the J end by 1 base, with 12 bases between. Measured with immunoSEQ multiplex PCR; TCRdb has only the in-frame clones, and not every one. The sample shows around 25,000 clones, around 85% of them seen only once. The source material was CD4+ T cells from blood, sampled before the fourth cycle of nivolumab. This TCR came from a human donor with classical Hodgkin lymphoma. The V gene is TRBV6-5, the J gene TRBJ1-1; D ambiguous. CDR3 DNA: TGTGCCAGCAGTTACTCGAGAGGGAGGACGAACACTGAAGCTTTCTTT. This codes for CASSYSRGRTNTEAFF.